The T cell receptor beta chain under discussion was sequenced for a study of cytomegalovirus exposure and HLA in healthy donors. V was trimmed by 5 bases and J by 2 bases, leaving 19 bases between them. CDR1 SGHTA and CDR2 FQGNSA come from the germline V gene. The CDR3 is made up of 18 amino acids. The count of this clone is one. The antigen remains undetermined. The PCR contained 60 Vbeta and 13 Jbeta primers. In the original workflow: Later, 80 million or so unique TCR beta chains were counted in an analysis, and some 9.9 million of them were shared. TCRdb's copy holds only in-frame clones and misses some; the assay was immunoSEQ multiplex PCR. The V and J calls and clone size come from that table; D and trimming were worked out from the DNA. This repertoire shows 110,000 or so clones, over 60% found once; its top ten account for approximately 11%. Study-wide points: It is likely that the observed cluster of highly shared sequence variants was a sequencing artifact.

V and J are TRBV7-2 and TRBJ1-6; D is undetermined. Sequencing used PBMCs. This TCR came from a man aged 35 to 55 in good health and CMV-seropositive. This CDR3 is CASSPPSGYWTYNSPLHF. CDR3 DNA: TGTGCCAGCAGCCCCCCTTCGGGGTATTGGACCTATAATTCACCCCTCCACTTT.